This T cell receptor beta chain was captured by sequencing in a study of shared clonotypes between healthy human individuals (dated by TCRdb to the early 2020s). Study-level background: The cohort comprised two women and a few men aged 18 to 49 years. The study deeply sequenced blood TCR repertoires of roughly five healthy adults to estimate repertoire size and the extent of clonotype sharing between individuals. For each donor, three plates each were used for CD4 naive and CD4 memory, two plates were used for CD8 naive, and one plate was used for CD8 memory. To increase sequencing depth and limit assay-specific biases, TCR repertoire library preparation and sequencing were carried out by different laboratories using diverse techniques. Each donor's leukapheresis produced roughly between roughly 0.9 and 8.9 billion PBMCs. Points the paper makes about the study in general: Rarefaction of sorted-subset datasets indicated incomplete sequencing despite the large sequencing depth. Larger estimated clonotype richness was generally found for naive subsets than for memory subsets. Sharing across a handful of donors was observed for roughly 5% of naive CD4, over 3% of naive CD8, 2% to 2.5% of memory CD4, and about 0.4% of memory CD8 clonotypes. Compared with non-shared clonotypes, the clonotypes found in all four sorted-subset donors had higher generation probabilities. Sampling was restricted to blood, and TCR repertoires in tissue are likely to differ from TCR repertoires in blood. Based on pairwise subsampling, the degree of clonotype sharing among donors was expected to be affected by sequencing depth. Because the study included a small number of donors, the genetic and exposure-history diversity represented was limited.

Using the deep immunoSEQ assay, multiplex PCR amplified TCR CDR3 regions from genomic DNA. For each cell subset, the extracted genomic DNA was distributed evenly across all wells of several immunoSEQ 96-well plates, and each plate served as one replicate. For sorted subsets, each replicate PCR was loaded with 200 ng genomic DNA, equivalent to 25,000 to 35,000 T cell genomes. Purified libraries were quantified with a Qubit 3.0 fluorometer, sized on a Bioanalyzer 2100, and re-quantified with the KAPA Library Quantification kit. Every immunoSEQ 96-well plate was sequenced on a dedicated single-read 150-cycle Illumina NextSeq 550 flow cell. From the authors' description of their analysis: Because only junctional sequences without quality scores were contained in the immunoSEQ output, filtering matching that applied to full-length reads could not be performed. Sequences were annotated with PyIR, a Python wrapper for IgBLAST v1.9, using IMGT germline references to assign V/J genes and CDR3. Reads with weak V/J assignments (E-value above 1e-6), missing CDR3, stop codons, out-of-frame junctions, or ambiguous translated residues were removed. A V3J clonotype was defined by an identical inferred V gene, J gene, and CDR3 amino acid sequence. To compute the percentage overlap between repertoires, the number of shared unique clonotypes was divided by the size of the smaller repertoire. RTK rarefaction, the Chao1 estimator, and Recon v2.1 estimates of unobserved clonotypes were used to assess repertoire richness. OLGA was used to compute generation probabilities for all TCRbeta clonotypes that the gDNA method yielded from a few donors. TCRdb retrieved this table from immuneACCESS and kept in-frame rearrangements only. Not all clones are present; in checked studies, unresolved V genes account for under half, and no reason is known for the remainder. That table supplies the V and J calls and clone size; D and trimming were determined from the DNA. A total of fewer than 1.8 million clones appear in this sample, 98% of them only once. The top ten clonotypes cover 0.36% of the sample.

Comment on this clone: The antigen it recognizes is unknown. No base-level quality is on record; no much larger clone is a single base apart. The same CDR3 also results from other DNA sequences found in this sample.

The donors were healthy, HIV-negative adults who had no recently reported acute infections or vaccinations. Every donor was a Caucasian adult residing in Nashville, Tennessee, USA. CD4+ T cells were enriched by magnetic negative selection; naive cells were then positively selected on CD45RA, and the negative fraction formed the memory subset. After blood collection by leukapheresis, PBMCs were isolated using Ficoll-Histopaque density gradient centrifugation and then cryopreserved in the vapor phase of liquid nitrogen. Analytical flow cytometry was used to check the purity and quantity of each magnetically sorted T cell population. Each sorted fraction had its genomic DNA isolated and then quantified by UV absorbance on a Nanodrop 2000c. Sample: naive CD4+ T cells sorted from blood. This specimen's cell subset or site label, interpreted: CD45RA+ positively selected. The sequence derives from a man between 25 and 39 years old in good health.

The DNA is TGTGCCATCAGTGAGGTGGGCACTGAAGCTTTCTTT. The encoded protein is CAISEVGTEAFF. This chain is built from TRBV10-3 and TRBJ1-1, with no confidently assigned D gene. As encoded in the germline V gene, CDR1 is ENHRY while CDR2 is SYGVKD. Counted from cysteine to phenylalanine, this CDR3 has 12 amino acids. Of the read, only the CDR3 DNA is kept; its 36 bases are in frame from base 1. At the junction V is shortened by 2 bases and J by 4 bases, with 5 bases in between.